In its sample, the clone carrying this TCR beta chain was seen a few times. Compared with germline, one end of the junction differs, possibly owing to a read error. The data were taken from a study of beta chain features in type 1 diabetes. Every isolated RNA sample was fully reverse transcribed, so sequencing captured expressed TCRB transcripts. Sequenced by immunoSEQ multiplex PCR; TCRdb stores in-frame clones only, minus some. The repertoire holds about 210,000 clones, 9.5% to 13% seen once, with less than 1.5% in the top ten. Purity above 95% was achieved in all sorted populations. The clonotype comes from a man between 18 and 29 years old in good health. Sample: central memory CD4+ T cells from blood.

CDR3: CAISVPGQGASYEQYF. CDR3 DNA sequence: TGTGCCATCAGTGTGCCGGGACAGGGAGCGTCCTACGAGCAGTACTTC. The chain joins TRBV6-1 to TRBJ2-7; 9 nucleotides line up with TRBD1. The CDR3 runs to 16 residues. CDR1 and CDR2 (germline): MNHNS, SASEGT.